This TCR beta chain was profiled in a study of T cell repertoires in cytomegalovirus infection. Study-wide results and limits: Dominating the ex vivo response were TCR beta clonotypes that were CMV-specific and HLA-C-restricted.

TCRdb re-called the reads with MiXCR, one entry per CDR3 protein. The sample has hundreds of thousands of distinct CDR3 sequences, about 39% seen once. The sample holds a few counts of this clonotype. Its antigen is not known. CDR3 length: 15 residues. V gave up 4 bases and J gave up 2 bases; unmatched junction bases: 7. The V gene's germline CDR1 is SGHVS and CDR2 FQNEAQ. Specimen: cultured PBMCs, collected from culture after CMV antigen stimulation. This clonotype was obtained from a human donor in good health (CMV status not recorded). Some clones in this sample may be carry-over from other donors' samples. The chain recombines TRBV7-8 with TRBJ2-5, with 7 nucleotides matching TRBD2. CDR3 loop: CASSWGWGGQETQYF. The CDR3 DNA follows: TGTGCCAGCAGCTGGGGATGGGGGGGGCAAGAGACCCAGTACTTC.